The 20 T cell receptor beta chains in this list originate from one sample, sequenced in a study of shared clonotypes between healthy human individuals. Some clones are missing from TCRdb's copy, which holds only in-frame ones; the method was immunoSEQ multiplex PCR. Of about 2.1 million clones in the sample, around 93% were seen once. Cells designated naive CD8 were CD45RO-negative and were positively selected for CCR7, with terminally differentiated effector memory CD45RA+ cells excluded. Sequenced: naive CD8+ T cells from PBMCs. The receptor source for this set is a man aged 18-30 years in good health. Some clones in this sample may be carry-over from other donors' samples.

The chain has TRBV7-8 and TRBJ2-5; TRBD1 is a possible D gene (5 bases). V gave up 1 base and J gave up 5 bases, with 11 bases separating them. Germline V CDR1 and CDR2: SGHVS, FQNEAQ. This CDR3 spans 14 amino acids. The CDR3 spells CASSLVLRAETQYF. CDR3 DNA sequence: TGTGCCAGCAGCTTAGTGCTCAGGGCGGAGACCCAGTACTTC.

The chain carries TRBV19 and TRBJ1-1; TRBD1 aligns across 7 bases. V was pared by 6 bases and J by 3 bases, with 16 bases of the junction left unmatched. Germline V lookup: CDR1 LNHDA, CDR2 SQIVND (reference sequence). The CDR3 is 17 amino acids. In nucleotides, the CDR3 is TGTGCCAGTAGGGAACTAAAAAAGGGGGCGTTTGACACTGAAGCTTTCTTT. Translation: CASRELKKGAFDTEAFF.

The chain links TRBV29-1 to TRBJ2-3; 8 positions agree with TRBD2. CDR3 length: 14 residues. With V trimmed by 8 bases and J by 3 bases, 10 bases remained unmatched. In germline, CDR1 is SQVTM, CDR2 ANQGSEA. The CDR3 here is CSSLGLGFTDTQYF. For the CDR3, the DNA is TGCAGCTCCCTGGGACTAGGGTTTACAGATACGCAGTATTTT.

J is TRBJ2-5 and V is TRBV28; D remains ambiguous. With 3 bases removed from V and 9 bases from J, the gap between germline ends came to 20 bases. CDR3 size: 15 residues. Germline CDR1 reads MDHEN; CDR2 reads SYDVKM. CDR3 protein: CASSFRVRGTASQYF. The CDR3 DNA sequence: TGTGCCAGCAGTTTTAGGGTGAGAGGAACGGCGTCCCAGTACTTC.

V is TRBV4-3 and J is TRBJ1-1, with D perhaps matching TRBD1 (6 bases). From germline, CDR1 is LGHNA and CDR2 YSLEER. Trimming cost V 4 bases and J 2 bases, with 14 bases left between them. CDR3 length equals 15 residues. CDR3 in amino acids: CASSRLLQGNTEAFF. The CDR3 nucleotides read TGCGCCAGCAGCCGACTTTTACAGGGAAACACTGAAGCTTTCTTT.

The genes are TRBV5-5 and TRBJ1-5; 9 bases agree with TRBD1. V was pared by 4 bases and J by 6 bases, with 5 bases of the junction left unmatched. The CDR3 is 14 residues long. The germline V gene has CDR1 SGHKS and CDR2 YYEKEE (reference sequence). CDR3 residues: CASSVTGGSQPQHF. CDR3 nucleotides: TGTGCCAGCAGCGTGACAGGGGGGAGTCAGCCCCAGCATTTT.

The chain joins TRBV5-1 to TRBJ2-1; 16 bases fit TRBD2. The CDR3 spans 16 residues. The germline V gene has CDR1 SGHRS and CDR2 YFSETQ. V shed 4 bases and J 9 bases; nucleotides not matched to a gene: 7. As DNA, the CDR3 is TGCGCCAGCAGCCTAGGGACTAGCGGGAGGGCCATTGAGCAGTTCTTC. This encodes CASSLGTSGRAIEQFF.

The chain carries TRBV7-9 and TRBJ2-7, with 10 positions matching TRBD2. V trimming: 5 bases; J trimming: 2 bases; junction bases outside the gene matches: 6. Germline V gives CDR1 SEHNR, CDR2 FQNEAQ (reference sequence). This CDR3 is built from 15 residues. CDR3 DNA sequence: TGTGCCAGCAGCACCGGGACTAGCGCAACCTACGAGCAGTACTTC. Protein sequence: CASSTGTSATYEQYF.

This clone was recorded once. The chain employs TRBV6-5 and TRBJ2-5; D is unclear. With 2 bases removed from V and 1 base from J, the gap between germline ends came to 8 bases. Germline values: CDR1 MNHEY, CDR2 SVGAGI. This CDR3 is built from 14 residues. CDR3 in DNA: TGTGCCAGCAGTTACGGAGACTTCCAAGAGACCCAGTACTTC. Translation: CASSYGDFQETQYF.

The chain joins TRBV10-3 to TRBJ2-7; the D is unclear. This CDR3 has 13 residues. V dropped 2 bases and J dropped 6 bases, with 11 bases sitting between them. Germline V CDR1 and CDR2: ENHRY, SYGVKD. As DNA, the CDR3 is TGTGCCATCAGTGAGCTTGCGTCCGGCGAGCAGTACTTC. Residues: CAISELASGEQYF.

The gene calls are TRBV30 and TRBJ1-3; D may be TRBD1 (5 bases). Trimming stripped 3 bases from V and 3 bases from J, with 18 bases between. CDR1 is GTSNPN and CDR2 is SVGIG in the germline V gene (reference sequence). CDR3 length: 16 amino acids. Here the CDR3 reads CAWRGPGPKGGNTIYF. The CDR3 DNA reads TGTGCCTGGAGGGGACCCGGACCGAAAGGTGGAAACACCATATATTTT.

V usage is TRBV28 and J usage is TRBJ1-1, with TRBD1 matching over 7 bases. Unmatched junction bases numbered 4, after V lost 6 bases and J lost 6 bases. The CDR3 totals 12 residues. The germline V gene encodes CDR1 MDHEN and CDR2 SYDVKM. In nucleotides, the CDR3 is TGTGCCAGCAGCCAGGGGGGCCCTGAAGCTTTCTTT. Encoded protein: CASSQGGPEAFF.

The rearrangement joins TRBV29-1 to TRBJ2-7; 10 nucleotides align to TRBD2. This CDR3 has 15 amino acids. Germline V gene lookup returns CDR1 SQVTM and CDR2 ANQGSEA. V trimming: 7 bases; J trimming: 2 bases; junction bases outside the gene matches: 11. The CDR3 region has the DNA TGCAGCGGGGGAGGGCTAGCGGGAGCCCCCTACGAGCAGTACTTC. This codes for CSGGGLAGAPYEQYF.

The V and J genes are TRBV10-3 and TRBJ2-1; 9 bases agree with TRBD1. This CDR3 region has 13 residues. Trimming took 11 bases from V and 2 from J; bases not matched to a gene: 4. Germline-derived CDR1 and CDR2 are ENHRY and SYGVKD. The CDR3: CAVRDRAYNEQFF. CDR3 sequence (DNA): TGTGCCGTCCGGGACAGGGCCTACAATGAGCAGTTCTTC.

This clone has just one count. The chain combines TRBV6-5 with TRBJ1-2; weak D call: TRBD1 (6 bases). Trimming stripped 8 bases from V and 8 bases from J, with 15 bases between. Germline values: CDR1 MNHEY, CDR2 SVGAGI. There are 12 residues in the CDR3. CDR3 sequence: CASYDRGKGYTF. CDR3 in DNA: TGTGCCAGCTATGATAGGGGGAAAGGCTACACCTTC.

This chain links TRBV4-1 with TRBJ2-1; 8 bases map to TRBD1. The CDR3 runs 17 residues. The germline V gene encodes CDR1 MGHRA and CDR2 YSYEKL. J was trimmed by 7 bases and V by 2 bases; bases with no gene match: 13. The CDR3 DNA reads TGCGCCAGCAGCCAAAACCTACAGCAGGGGGCCGAGAATGAGCAGTTCTTC. Translation: CASSQNLQQGAENEQFF.

This clone appeared once. CDR3 sequence (DNA): TGTGCCAGCAGTCCAGGGGTACTAAGTTTGGATGAGCAGTTCTTC. It encodes CASSPGVLSLDEQFF. The chain combines TRBV6-1 with TRBJ2-1, with a weak D call TRBD1 (6 bases). Trimming cost V 5 bases and J 8 bases, with 19 bases left between them. Germline V gene lookup returns CDR1 MNHNS and CDR2 SASEGT. The CDR3 contains 15 residues.

The rearrangement joins TRBV13 to TRBJ2-3, with 10 bases lining up with TRBD1. Germline CDR1 and CDR2: PRHDT and FYEKMQ (reference sequence). J was trimmed by 6 bases and V by 5 bases; bases with no gene match: 8. This CDR3 is built from 15 residues. This CDR3 is CASSPDRGLWDTQYF. The DNA for the CDR3 is TGTGCCAGCAGCCCCGACAGGGGGCTGTGGGATACGCAGTATTTT.

With respect to this clone: Compared with germline, one end of the junction differs, possibly owing to a read error. This sequence joins TRBV27 and TRBJ2-2; TRBD1 is a possible D gene (6 bases). This CDR3 spans 12 amino acids. Looked up from germline, CDR1 is MNHEY and CDR2 is SMNVEV (reference sequence). The CDR3 reads CAGRGATGELFF. The CDR3 DNA reads as TGTGCCGGCAGGGGTGCCACCGGGGAGCTGTTTTTT.

The rearrangement uses TRBV6-5 and TRBJ1-2, with 7 positions matching TRBD1. This CDR3 is built from 13 residues. J gave up 12 bases and V 8 bases, and 15 bases lay outside the gene matches. Per germline, CDR1 MNHEY and CDR2 SVGAGI. Here the CDR3 DNA reads TGTGCCAGCGAGGGGGCTAGTCGGGAAGGAAACACCTTC. Encoded protein: CASEGASREGNTF.